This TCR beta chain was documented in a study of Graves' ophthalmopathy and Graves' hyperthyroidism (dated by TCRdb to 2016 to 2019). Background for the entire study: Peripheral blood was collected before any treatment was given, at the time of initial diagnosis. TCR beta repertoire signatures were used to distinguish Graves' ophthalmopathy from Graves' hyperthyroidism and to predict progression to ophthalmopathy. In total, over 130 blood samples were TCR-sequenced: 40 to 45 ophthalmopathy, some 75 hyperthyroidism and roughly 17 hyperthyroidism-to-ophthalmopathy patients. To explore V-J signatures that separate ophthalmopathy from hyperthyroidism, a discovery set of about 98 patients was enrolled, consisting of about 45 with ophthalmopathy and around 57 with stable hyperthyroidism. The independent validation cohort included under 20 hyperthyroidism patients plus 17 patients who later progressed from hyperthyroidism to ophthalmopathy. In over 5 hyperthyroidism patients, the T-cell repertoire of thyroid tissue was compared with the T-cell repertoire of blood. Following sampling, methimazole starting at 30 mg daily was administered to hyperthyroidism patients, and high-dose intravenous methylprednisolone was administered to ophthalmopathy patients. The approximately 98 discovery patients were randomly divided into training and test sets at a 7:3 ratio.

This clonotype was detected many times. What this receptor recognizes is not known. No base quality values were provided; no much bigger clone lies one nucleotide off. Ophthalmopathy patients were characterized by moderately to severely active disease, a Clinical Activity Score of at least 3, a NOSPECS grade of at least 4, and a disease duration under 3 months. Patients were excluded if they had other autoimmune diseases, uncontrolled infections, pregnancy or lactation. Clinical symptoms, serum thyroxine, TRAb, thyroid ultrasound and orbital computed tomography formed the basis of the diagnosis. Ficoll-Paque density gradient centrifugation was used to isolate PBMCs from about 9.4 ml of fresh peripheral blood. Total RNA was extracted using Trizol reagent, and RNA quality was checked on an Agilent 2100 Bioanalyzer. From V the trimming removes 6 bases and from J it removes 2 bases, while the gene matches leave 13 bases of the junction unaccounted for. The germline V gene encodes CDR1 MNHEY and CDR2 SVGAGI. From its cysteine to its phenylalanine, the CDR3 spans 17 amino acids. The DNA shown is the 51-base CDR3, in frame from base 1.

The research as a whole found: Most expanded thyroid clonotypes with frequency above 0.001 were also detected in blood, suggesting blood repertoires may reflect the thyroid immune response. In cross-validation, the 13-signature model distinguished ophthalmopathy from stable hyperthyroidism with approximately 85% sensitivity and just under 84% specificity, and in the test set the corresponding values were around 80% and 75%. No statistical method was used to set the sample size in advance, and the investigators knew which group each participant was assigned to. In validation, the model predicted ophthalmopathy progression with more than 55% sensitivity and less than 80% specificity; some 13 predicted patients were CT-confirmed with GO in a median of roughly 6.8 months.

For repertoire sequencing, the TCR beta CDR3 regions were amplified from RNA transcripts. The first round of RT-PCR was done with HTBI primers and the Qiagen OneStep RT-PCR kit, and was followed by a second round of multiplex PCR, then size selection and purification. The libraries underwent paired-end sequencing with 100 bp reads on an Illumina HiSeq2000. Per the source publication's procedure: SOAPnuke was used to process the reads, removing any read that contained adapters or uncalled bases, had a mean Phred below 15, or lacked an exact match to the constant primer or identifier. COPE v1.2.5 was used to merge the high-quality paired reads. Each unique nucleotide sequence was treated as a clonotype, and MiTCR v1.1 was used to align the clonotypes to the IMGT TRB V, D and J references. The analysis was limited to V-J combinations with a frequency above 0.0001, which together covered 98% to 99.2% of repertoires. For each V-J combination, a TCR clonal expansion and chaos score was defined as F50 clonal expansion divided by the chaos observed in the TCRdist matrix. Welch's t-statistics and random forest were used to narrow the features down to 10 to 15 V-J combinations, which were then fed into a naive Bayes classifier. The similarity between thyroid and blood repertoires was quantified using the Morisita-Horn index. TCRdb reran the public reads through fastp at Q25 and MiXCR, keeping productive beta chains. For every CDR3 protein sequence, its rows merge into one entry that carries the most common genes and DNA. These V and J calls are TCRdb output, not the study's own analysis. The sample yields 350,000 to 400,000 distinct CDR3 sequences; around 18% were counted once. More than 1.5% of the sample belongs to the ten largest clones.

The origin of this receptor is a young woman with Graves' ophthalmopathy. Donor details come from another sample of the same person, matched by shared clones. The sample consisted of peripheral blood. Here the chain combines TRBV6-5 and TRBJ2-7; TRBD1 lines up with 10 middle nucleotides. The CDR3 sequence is CASRGGQGLFEAYEQYF. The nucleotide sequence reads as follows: TGTGCCAGCAGGGGGGGACAGGGGCTTTTTGAGGCCTACGAGCAGTACTTC.